Following are 25 T cell receptor beta chains from one sample sequenced in a study of blood T cell repertoires in COVID-19. This table comes from immunoSEQ multiplex PCR, and its TCRdb copy is limited to in-frame clones, with some not included. The table has some 150,000 clones, approximately 82% seen once. The specimen sequenced was peripheral blood. These TCRs come from a woman aged 45-65 years with acute or convalescent COVID-19.

CDR3 DNA: TGTGCCAGCCACGAAACAGGGGTGGGCCAGCCCCAGCATTTT. It codes for CASHETGVGQPQHF. The V call is TRBV6-5, the J call TRBJ1-5, with 7 bases aligning to TRBD1. The CDR3 is made up of 14 amino acids. Trimming took 8 bases from V and 7 from J; bases not matched to a gene: 11. CDR1 MNHEY and CDR2 SVGAGI come from the germline V gene.

This chain uses TRBV9 with TRBJ1-1, with 9 bases that match TRBD1. Germline assignment: CDR1 SGDLS and CDR2 YYNGEE. Unmatched junction bases numbered 5, after V lost 0 bases and J lost 2 bases. This CDR3 region has 16 residues. DNA for the CDR3: TGTGCCAGCAGCGTAGGGGAGGGACAGGGAAACACTGAAGCTTTCTTT. The encoded protein is CASSVGEGQGNTEAFF.

The chain links TRBV5-1 to TRBJ2-7; possible D gene TRBD2, 6 bases. Germline CDR1 and CDR2: SGHRS and YFSETQ. The CDR3 extends over 11 amino acids. V was cut by 5 bases and J by 6 bases, with 9 bases left in between. CDR3 coding DNA: TGCGCCAGCAGGCTGGGGGGCGAGCAGTACTTC. It encodes CASRLGGEQYF. The complete variable domain, with remaining parts taken from reference TRBV5-1 and TRBJ2-7, reads KAGVTQTPRYLIKTRGQQVTLSCSPISGHRSVSWYQQTPGQGLQFLFEYFSETQRNKGNFPGRFSGRQFSNSRSEMNVSTLELGDSALYLCASRLGGEQYFGPGTRLTVT.

This clone occurred a few times. The V call is TRBV3-1 (or the pseudogene TRBV3-2), the J call TRBJ2-7, with 7 nucleotides matching TRBD2. The CDR3 sequence is 13 residues long. Per germline, CDR1 LGHDT and CDR2 YNNKEL (reference sequence). Trimming took 5 bases from V and 7 from J; bases not matched to a gene: 8. The CDR3 spells CASSDVRESEQYF. CDR3 coding DNA: TGTGCCAGCAGCGATGTGCGGGAGTCTGAGCAGTACTTC.

This CDR3 is CASSHSRRGEGYTF. The CDR3 DNA reads as TGCGCCAGCAGCCATAGTAGACGGGGAGAAGGCTACACCTTC. The chain combines TRBV4-3 with TRBJ1-2; D gene unclear. The germline CDR1 and CDR2 sequences are LGHNA and YSLEER. CDR3 length: 14 residues. Trimming removed 3 bases from V and 8 bases from J, with 16 bases in between.

The rearrangement joins TRBV6-5 to TRBJ1-6; possible D gene TRBD1, 5 bases. CDR3 length: 16 amino acids. Per the germline V gene, CDR1 is MNHEY and CDR2 is SVGAGI. Trimming took 0 bases from V and 8 from J, leaving 14 bases between them. This CDR3 is CASSYSYRIEDSPLHF. The CDR3 DNA reads as TGTGCCAGCAGTTACTCGTACAGGATTGAGGATTCACCCCTCCACTTT.

The chain has TRBV12-5 and TRBJ2-1; D might be TRBD1 (5 bases). V lost 1 base and J 6 bases, leaving 7 bases between the germline ends. Germline V lookup: CDR1 LGHNT, CDR2 FRNRAP. The CDR3 length is 13 residues. The CDR3 nucleotides are TGTGCTAGTGGTTTGGAGGACACCAATGAGCAGTTCTTC. The encoded protein is CASGLEDTNEQFF.

The chain joins TRBV5-6 to TRBJ1-5; 10 bases align to TRBD1. Germline lookup yields CDR1 SGHDT and CDR2 YYEEEE. Unmatched junction bases numbered 11, after V lost 0 bases and J lost 5 bases. The CDR3 has 18 amino acids. The CDR3 nucleotides are TGTGCCAGCAGCTTGGGTCGGGACAGGGGACCCTCCGATCAGCCCCAGCATTTT. This codes for CASSLGRDRGPSDQPQHF.

The chain uses TRBV4-1 and TRBJ1-5, with D perhaps matching TRBD1 (5 bases). The V end was cut by 3 bases, the J end by 3 bases, with 9 bases between. The CDR3 is 14 residues long. The germline V gene encodes CDR1 MGHRA and CDR2 YSYEKL. In DNA, the CDR3 is TGCGCCAGCAGCCACGGGGGTAACAATCAGCCCCAGCATTTT. This gives the protein CASSHGGNNQPQHF.

V and J are TRBV9 and TRBJ2-3, with 7 nucleotides matching TRBD2. The germline V gene has CDR1 SGDLS and CDR2 YYNGEE. This CDR3 is built from 16 residues. V lost 1 base and J lost 1; bases outside the gene matches: 6. The DNA of the CDR3 is TGTGCCAGCAGCGTATATCGGGGGGACGGCACAGATACGCAGTATTTT. As protein: CASSVYRGDGTDTQYF.

This clone has just a few counts. This chain connects TRBV6-5 to TRBJ1-2; no clear D gene. Germline values: CDR1 MNHEY, CDR2 SVGAGI. The V end lost 0 bases, the J end lost 4 bases, and 9 bases lay between the germline ends. The CDR3 has 14 residues. CDR3 DNA: TGTGCCAGCAGTTACTCCTTACGCAGCTATGGCTACACCTTC. Translating gives CASSYSLRSYGYTF.

The chain recombines TRBV2 with TRBJ1-6; the match to TRBD1 covers 9 bases. From germline, CDR1 is SNHLY and CDR2 FYNNEI. This CDR3 is 14 amino acids long. With V trimmed by 3 bases and J by 6 bases, 0 bases remained unmatched. The CDR3 reads CASSEGQGNSPLHF. The CDR3 region has the DNA TGTGCCAGCAGTGAGGGACAGGGTAATTCACCCCTCCACTTT.

This sequence joins TRBV4-3 and TRBJ2-3; 14 bases line up with TRBD2. CDR3 length equals 17 residues. J was trimmed by 3 bases and V by 3 bases; bases with no gene match: 5. CDR1 and CDR2 from the germline V gene are LGHNA and YSLEER. The CDR3 nucleotides read TGCGCCAGCAGCCAGGGACTAGCGGGAGCGGTGACAGATACGCAGTATTTT. Translated, it gives CASSQGLAGAVTDTQYF.

The V gene is TRBV3-1 (or the pseudogene TRBV3-2), the J gene TRBJ1-2; D possibly corresponds to TRBD1 (6 bases). V lost 1 base and J lost 1, with 16 bases in between. The CDR3 totals 17 residues. The germline V gene encodes CDR1 LGHDT and CDR2 YNNKEL (reference sequence). The CDR3 loop is CASSQVYAGALNYGYTF. In DNA, the CDR3 is TGTGCCAGCAGCCAAGTCTACGCAGGGGCCCTTAACTATGGCTACACCTTC.

This clone was observed a handful of times. The chain employs TRBV19 and TRBJ2-3, with D tentatively TRBD2 (5 bases). Germline loops: CDR1 LNHDA, CDR2 SQIVND (reference sequence). Trimming removed 1 base at V and 2 bases at J, with 10 bases between. This CDR3 is built from 15 residues. The CDR3 coding sequence is TGTGCCAGTAGTATAGGATCGGGATTCACAGATACGCAGTATTTT. Amino acids: CASSIGSGFTDTQYF.

The chain couples TRBV5-6 to TRBJ1-6; 8 positions match TRBD1. The CDR3 is 15 residues long. CDR1 SGHDT and CDR2 YYEEEE come from the germline V gene. V lost 4 bases to trimming and J lost 8 bases; unmatched junction nucleotides: 8. CDR3 amino acids: CASSQLGQGDSPLHF. The CDR3 nucleotides read TGTGCCAGCAGCCAGCTAGGACAGGGTGATTCACCCCTCCACTTT.

This clone has a single count. The chain joins TRBV18 to TRBJ2-3; TRBD2 aligns across 7 bases. The V segment lost 2 bases and the J segment 8 bases; nucleotides outside the gene matches: 7. CDR3 size: 14 residues. CDR1 and CDR2 from the germline V gene are KGHSH and LQKENI. The chain's CDR3 is CASSPIGGEGTQYF. The DNA of the CDR3 is TGTGCCAGCTCACCAATTGGCGGGGAGGGTACGCAGTATTTT.

This clone turned up a few times. The chain carries TRBV29-1 and TRBJ2-1; D may be TRBD1 (6 bases). CDR1 and CDR2 from the germline V gene are SQVTM and ANQGSEA. The V and J ends lost 3 bases and 4 bases respectively, with 13 bases between them. CDR3 length: 14 residues. The CDR3: CSVEGRGGYNEQFF. CDR3 nucleotides: TGCAGCGTTGAGGGCCGAGGGGGATACAATGAGCAGTTCTTC.

A few counts support this clone. In DNA, the CDR3 is TGTGCCAGCTCTCCGACAGGGGGCGATTCACCCCTCCACTTT. Translating gives CASSPTGGDSPLHF. The rearrangement joins TRBV18 to TRBJ1-6; 10 bases agree with TRBD1. Germline V gene data show CDR1 as KGHSH and CDR2 as LQKENI. The length of the CDR3 is 14 residues. J gave up 8 bases and V 6 bases, and 4 bases lay outside the gene matches.

This chain uses TRBV5-1 with TRBJ2-3; maybe TRBD2 (5 bases). This CDR3 has 14 residues. Trimming left V 3 bases short and J 0 bases short, with 8 bases between. CDR1 and CDR2 from the germline V gene are SGHRS and YFSETQ. DNA for the CDR3: TGCGCCAGCAGCTCGACTATGAGCACAGATACGCAGTATTTT. Amino acids: CASSSTMSTDTQYF.

The chain has TRBV7-9 and TRBJ2-1; tentatively, D is TRBD2 (5 bases). V was cut by 5 bases and J by 0 bases, with 17 bases left in between. CDR1 and CDR2 (germline): SEHNR, FQNEAQ (reference sequence). The CDR3 sequence is 17 residues long. CDR3 nucleotides: TGTGCCAGCAGCACCCGTCTGAAGGAGGCCTCCTACAATGAGCAGTTCTTC. This encodes CASSTRLKEASYNEQFF.

This clone was observed a single time. The V and J genes are TRBV19 and TRBJ2-5; TRBD1 is a possible D gene (5 bases). V lost 3 bases, J lost 5 bases, and 19 bases lay in between. Germline values: CDR1 LNHDA, CDR2 SQIVND (reference sequence). The CDR3 totals 16 residues. The DNA for the CDR3 is TGTGCCAGTAGTATTGAAGGTCGCCAGGGTACCGAGACCCAGTACTTC. Protein product: CASSIEGRQGTETQYF.

The chain is built from TRBV2 and TRBJ1-4; D remains unclear. CDR3 length equals 15 residues. V gave up 6 bases and J gave up 0 bases, with 11 bases separating them. Germline V gene data show CDR1 as SNHLY and CDR2 as FYNNEI. CDR3 coding DNA: TGTGCCAGCAGCGGACGGACTTCAACTAATGAAAAACTGTTTTTT. Translated, it gives CASSGRTSTNEKLFF.

V usage is TRBV10-3 and J usage is TRBJ1-2; 7 bases map to TRBD1. CDR1 is ENHRY and CDR2 is SYGVKD in the germline V gene. CDR3 size: 15 residues. Trimming cost V 2 bases and J 2 bases; bases outside gene matches: 5. The CDR3 sequence: CAISEGRGRNYGYTF. The CDR3 nucleotides read TGTGCCATCAGTGAGGGCAGGGGGAGGAACTATGGCTACACCTTC.

The rearrangement joins TRBV2 to TRBJ1-2; 12 bases fit TRBD1. The CDR3 consists of 16 residues. Trimming removed 6 bases from V and 5 bases from J; junction bases left unmatched: 10. Germline V gene lookup returns CDR1 SNHLY and CDR2 FYNNEI. CDR3 DNA: TGTGCCAGCAGGGACCGGGACAGGGGGCTTTGGTATGGCTACACCTTC. Translated, it gives CASRDRDRGLWYGYTF.